Listed here are 4 T cell receptor beta chains from one sample, sequenced in a study of shared clonotypes between healthy human individuals. Sequencing was performed with immunoSEQ multiplex PCR; in TCRdb, only in-frame clones are kept and a portion is missing. The data hold 2 million to 2.5 million clones, with almost 96% observed a single time. The material sequenced was naive CD4+ T cells sorted from blood. Sample subset: CD45RA+ positively selected. The receptors come from a man aged 18 to 29 in good health.

DNA of the CDR3: TGCAGCGTTGGGCGGGAGCCGCACGAGCAGTACTTC. Encoded protein: CSVGREPHEQYF. The V gene is TRBV29-1, the J gene TRBJ2-7; 7 positions match TRBD2. J gave up 5 bases and V 4 bases, and 5 bases lay outside the gene matches. This CDR3 is 12 amino acids long. Germline V lookup: CDR1 SQVTM, CDR2 ANQGSEA.

The DNA of the CDR3 is TGCGCCAGCAGTGAGTCGGGGGGCTTTGGGGATCAGCCCCAGCATTTT. It specifies CASSESGGFGDQPQHF. The rearrangement joins TRBV10-2 to TRBJ1-5; TRBD1 is a possible D gene (6 bases). This CDR3 comprises 16 residues. V was trimmed by 0 bases and J by 5 bases, leaving 14 bases between them. Germline CDR1 and CDR2: WSHSY and SAAADI.

This clone was seen a few times. This chain uses TRBV30 with TRBJ1-2; D is possibly TRBD1 (5 bases). V shed 0 bases and J shed 4 bases, with 12 bases lying between them. This CDR3 is 14 amino acids long. From germline, CDR1 is GTSNPN and CDR2 SVGIG (reference sequence). The CDR3 sequence is CAWSVSGASYGYTF. The CDR3 coding sequence is TGTGCCTGGAGTGTATCCGGGGCCAGCTATGGCTACACCTTC.

In this sample, this clone turned up once. V usage is TRBV5-1 and J usage is TRBJ2-7; 7 nucleotides match TRBD1. The CDR3 loop spans 15 amino acids. Germline CDR1 SGHRS, CDR2 YFSETQ. The ends lost 4 bases at V and 3 bases at J; junction bases unmatched: 10. The chain's CDR3 is CASSPPRGHLYEQYF. The DNA for the CDR3 is TGCGCCAGCAGCCCACCGAGGGGGCACCTCTACGAGCAGTACTTC.